One TCR beta chain is described in this entry. The antigen is not known. The data were taken from a study of shared clonotypes between healthy human individuals. Findings of the study overall: Clonotype sharing among donors was expected to depend on sequencing depth.

Here immunoSEQ multiplex PCR was the method, and the copy in TCRdb shows in-frame clones only, minus some. The sample contains hundreds of thousands of clones, approximately 71% of which appear only once. Donors comprised healthy HIV-negative adults lacking recent acute infections or vaccinations. Looked up from germline, CDR1 is MNHNY and CDR2 is SVGAGI (reference sequence). V was clipped by 5 bases and J by 5 bases; unmatched bases: 8. This CDR3 contains 15 residues. The sample taken for sequencing was PBMCs. The V call is TRBV6-6, the J call TRBJ2-5; 10 bases are shared with TRBD2. The TCR comes from a woman between 40 and 55 years old in good health. Some clones in this sample may be carry-over from other donors' samples. The CDR3, as DNA: TGTGCCAGCAGTCCACCGGGACTAGCGCGGGAGACCCAGTACTTC. Protein: CASSPPGLARETQYF.